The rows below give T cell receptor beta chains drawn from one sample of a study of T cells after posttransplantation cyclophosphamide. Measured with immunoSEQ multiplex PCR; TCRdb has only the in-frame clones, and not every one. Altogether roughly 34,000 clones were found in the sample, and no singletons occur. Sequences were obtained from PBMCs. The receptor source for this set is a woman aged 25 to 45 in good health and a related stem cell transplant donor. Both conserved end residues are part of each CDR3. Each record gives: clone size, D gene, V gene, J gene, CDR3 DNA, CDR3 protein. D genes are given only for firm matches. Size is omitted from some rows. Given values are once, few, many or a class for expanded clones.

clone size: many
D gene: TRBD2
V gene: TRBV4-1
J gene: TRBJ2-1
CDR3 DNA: TGCGCCAGCAGCCACCTGGGACTAGCGGGGGGGAAATCCTACAATGAGCAGTTCTTC
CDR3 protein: CASSHLGLAGGKSYNEQFF

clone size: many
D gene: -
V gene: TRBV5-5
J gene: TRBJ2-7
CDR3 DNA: TGTGCCAGCAGCAGGCGGGAACTATGGGAGCAGTACTTC
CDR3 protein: CASSRRELWEQYF

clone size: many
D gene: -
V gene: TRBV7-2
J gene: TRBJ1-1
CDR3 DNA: TGTGCCACCCGGGGGTTGGTCGGAGCAAACACTGAAGCTTTCTTT
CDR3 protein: CATRGLVGANTEAFF

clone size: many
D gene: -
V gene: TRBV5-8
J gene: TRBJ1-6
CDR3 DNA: TGTGCCAGCAGCTTGAAGGGGACAATTAATTCACCCCTCCACTTT
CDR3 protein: CASSLKGTINSPLHF

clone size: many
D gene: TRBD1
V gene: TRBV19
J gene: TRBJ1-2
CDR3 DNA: TGTGCCAGTAGTATATGGGACAGGGGTTACTATGGCTACACCTTC
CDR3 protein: CASSIWDRGYYGYTF

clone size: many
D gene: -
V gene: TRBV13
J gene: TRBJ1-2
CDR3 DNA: TGTGCCAGCAGCTTAGGGCGGAGAGGGGGAGGCTACACCTTC
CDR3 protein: CASSLGRRGGGYTF

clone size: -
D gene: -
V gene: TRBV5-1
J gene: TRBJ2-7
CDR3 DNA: TGCGCCAGCAGTCCGGCAGGGGTGGACGAGCAGTACTTC
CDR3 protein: CASSPAGVDEQYF

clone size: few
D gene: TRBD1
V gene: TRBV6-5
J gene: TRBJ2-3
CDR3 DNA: TGTGCCAGCAGTTGGACAGGGCTGGCAGATACGCAGTATTTT
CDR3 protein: CASSWTGLADTQYF

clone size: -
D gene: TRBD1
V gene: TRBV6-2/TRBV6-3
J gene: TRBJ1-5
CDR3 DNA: TGTGCCAGCAGGGAAGGGCACAGGGGCTACGGCAATCAGCCCCAGCATTTT
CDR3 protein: CASREGHRGYGNQPQHF

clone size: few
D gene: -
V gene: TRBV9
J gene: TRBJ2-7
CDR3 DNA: TGTGCCAGCAGCGTAGACCCAGGGAACTACGAGCAGTACTTC
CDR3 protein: CASSVDPGNYEQYF

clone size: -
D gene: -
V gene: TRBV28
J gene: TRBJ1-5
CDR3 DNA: TGTGCCAGCAGTTTTTCTAAGGGCGGGGCGTACCAGCCCCAGCATTTT
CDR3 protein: CASSFSKGGAYQPQHF

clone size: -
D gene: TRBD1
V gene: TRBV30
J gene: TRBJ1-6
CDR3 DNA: TGTGCCTGGAGTGTTGGGACAGGGTCGGGGTCCCTCCACTTT
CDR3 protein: CAWSVGTGSGSLHF

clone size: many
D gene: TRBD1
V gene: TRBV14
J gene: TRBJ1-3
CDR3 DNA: TGTGCCAGCAGCTTCCTGGTGAGGGGGCCGGCTGGAAACACCATATATTTT
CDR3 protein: CASSFLVRGPAGNTIYF

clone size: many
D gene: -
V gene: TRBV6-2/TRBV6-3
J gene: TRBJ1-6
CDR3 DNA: TGTGCCAGCAGGGAACAGGGAAATGTCCTTTCACCCCTCCACTTT
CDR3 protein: CASREQGNVLSPLHF

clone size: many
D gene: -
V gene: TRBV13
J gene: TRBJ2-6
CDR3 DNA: TGTGCCAGCAGCTTAGAGCCCTCTGGGGCCAACGTCCTGACTTTC
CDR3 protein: CASSLEPSGANVLTF

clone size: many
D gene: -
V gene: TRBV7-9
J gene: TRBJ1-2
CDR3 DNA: TGTGCCAGCAGCCGGGGGTCCGGGCTCTTAGGCTATGGCTACACCTTC
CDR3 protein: CASSRGSGLLGYGYTF

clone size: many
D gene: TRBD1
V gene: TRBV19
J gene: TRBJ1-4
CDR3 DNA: TGTGCCAGTAGTCGAGACAGGGTTTCGGGGACTAATGAAAAACTGTTTTTT
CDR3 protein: CASSRDRVSGTNEKLFF

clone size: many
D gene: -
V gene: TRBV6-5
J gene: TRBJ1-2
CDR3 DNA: TGTGCCAGCACCGCGACTGGCGTTTATGGCTACACCTTC
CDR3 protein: CASTATGVYGYTF

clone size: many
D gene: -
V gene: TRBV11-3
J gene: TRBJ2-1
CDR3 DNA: TGTGCCAGCAGCTTAGTAGGAGGGCTATACAATGAGCAGTTCTTC
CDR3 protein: CASSLVGGLYNEQFF

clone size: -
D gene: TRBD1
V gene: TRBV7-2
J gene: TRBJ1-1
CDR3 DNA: TGTGCCAGCAGCTCATACAGGGGGAACACTGAAGCTTTCTTT
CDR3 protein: CASSSYRGNTEAFF

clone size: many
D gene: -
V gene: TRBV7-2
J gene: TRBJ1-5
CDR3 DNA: TGTGCCAGCAGCTTAGCTGCCTCTGAGGGTCAGCCCCAGCATTTT
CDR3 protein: CASSLAASEGQPQHF

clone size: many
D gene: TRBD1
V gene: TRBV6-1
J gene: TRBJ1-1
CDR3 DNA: TGTGCCAGCACTCTAGCCCAGGGGGCCAGGACTGAAGCTTTCTTT
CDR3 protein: CASTLAQGARTEAFF

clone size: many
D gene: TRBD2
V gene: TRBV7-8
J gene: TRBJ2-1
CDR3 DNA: TGTGCCAGCAGCCTGACGGGGGGTATGGATGAGCAGTTCTTC
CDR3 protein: CASSLTGGMDEQFF

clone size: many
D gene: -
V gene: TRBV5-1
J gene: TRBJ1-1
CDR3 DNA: TGCGCCAGCAGCTTGGGCCATGACAGAGAAGCTTTCTTT
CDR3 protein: CASSLGHDREAFF

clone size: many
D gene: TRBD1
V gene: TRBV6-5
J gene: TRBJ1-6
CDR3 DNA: TGTGCCAGCTCGCACCGACAGGGACTTAATTCACCCCTCCACTTT
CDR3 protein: CASSHRQGLNSPLHF

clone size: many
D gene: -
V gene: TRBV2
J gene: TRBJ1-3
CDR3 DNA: TGTGCCAGCCAAATCTCTGGAAACACCATATATTTT
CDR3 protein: CASQISGNTIYF